Following are 9 T cell receptor beta chains from one sample sequenced in a study of blood T cell repertoires in COVID-19. Here immunoSEQ multiplex PCR was the method, and the copy in TCRdb shows in-frame clones only, minus some. The sample has roughly 100,000 clones, roughly 80% seen once. Sequenced: peripheral blood. Every receptor here comes from a woman older than 75 with acute or convalescent COVID-19.

The gene calls are TRBV29-1 and TRBJ2-1; maybe TRBD1 (6 bases). The germline V gene encodes CDR1 SQVTM and CDR2 ANQGSEA. The CDR3 has 14 amino acids. Trimming left V 4 bases short and J 4 bases short, with 14 bases between. The CDR3 region has the DNA TGCAGCGTTGGAACGTTACAGGGATACAATGAGCAGTTCTTC. It translates to CSVGTLQGYNEQFF.

This sequence joins TRBV4-1 and TRBJ2-7; 9 nucleotides align to TRBD2. CDR1 is MGHRA and CDR2 is YSYEKL in the germline V gene. This CDR3 is 17 amino acids long. V lost 0 bases and J lost 6; bases outside the gene matches: 12. CDR3 sequence: CASSQDSLAGKTVEQYF. As DNA, the CDR3 is TGCGCCAGCAGCCAAGATTCCCTAGCGGGAAAGACGGTCGAGCAGTACTTC.

This sequence joins TRBV7-2 and TRBJ2-2; D ambiguous. Germline loops: CDR1 SGHTA, CDR2 FQGNSA. The CDR3 extends over 14 amino acids. Trimming removed 1 base from V and 4 bases from J, with 7 bases in between. The CDR3 region has the DNA TGTGCCAGCAGCTTAGTTCTCGGCACCGGGGAGCTGTTTTTT. As protein: CASSLVLGTGELFF.

This clone was found once. The V call is TRBV5-6, the J call TRBJ2-5; possible D gene TRBD1, 6 bases. Trimming left V 4 bases short and J 4 bases short, with 11 bases between. Germline CDR1 SGHDT, CDR2 YYEEEE. The CDR3 extends over 13 amino acids. The CDR3 here is CASSEQGRETQYF. Here the CDR3 DNA reads TGTGCCAGCAGCGAACAGGGTCGAGAGACCCAGTACTTC.

With regard to this clone: At the DNA level, this CDR3 is encoded by other sequences in the same sample as well. This chain connects TRBV6-5 to TRBJ1-4; no clear D gene. The CDR3 spans 13 residues. The V end was cut by 0 bases, the J end by 8 bases, with 7 bases between. Per germline, CDR1 MNHEY and CDR2 SVGAGI. Written as DNA, the CDR3 is TGTGCCAGCAGTTACTCGAGAGGGGAAAAACTGTTTTTT. Translating gives CASSYSRGEKLFF.

The CDR3 DNA follows: TGTGCCAGCAGCCAACATCTAGCAGCCTACGAGCAGTACTTC. Its protein product is CASSQHLAAYEQYF. The rearrangement links TRBV3-1 (or the pseudogene TRBV3-2) to TRBJ2-7, with a weak D call TRBD2 (5 bases). Germline V gives CDR1 LGHDT, CDR2 YNNKEL (reference sequence). V lost 2 bases, J lost 2 bases, and 10 bases lay in between. CDR3 length: 14 residues.

The V call is TRBV5-4, the J call TRBJ2-2; 15 nucleotides agree with TRBD2. The CDR3 sequence is 17 residues long. V trimming: 4 bases; J trimming: 4 bases; junction bases outside the gene matches: 5. The germline gives CDR1 SGHNT, CDR2 YYREEE (reference sequence). CDR3 in DNA: TGTGCCAGCAGCGGAAGGACTAGCGGGAGGGCCACCGGGGAGCTGTTTTTT. It translates to CASSGRTSGRATGELFF.

This clone was observed a handful of times. V is TRBV7-7 and J is TRBJ2-3; tentative D call: TRBD2 (6 bases). The CDR3 contains 14 residues. Trimming pared 1 base from V and 4 bases from J, leaving 9 bases between. Germline V gene lookup returns CDR1 SSHAT and CDR2 FNYEAQ (reference sequence). The CDR3 DNA follows: TGTGCCAGCAGCTTAGGGGGAGGTTCAGATACGCAGTATTTT. This codes for CASSLGGGSDTQYF. The entire variable domain, with the rest obtained from reference TRBV7-7 and TRBJ2-3, is as follows: GAGVSQSPRYKVTKRGQDVTLRCDPISSHATLYWYQQALGQGPEFLTYFNYEAQPDKSGLPSDRFSAERPEGSISTLTIQRTEQRDSAMYRCASSLGGGSDTQYFGPGTRLTVL.

The chain has TRBV7-8 and TRBJ1-6; 7 bases are a match to TRBD1. J was trimmed by 5 bases and V by 3 bases; bases with no gene match: 4. The V gene's germline CDR1 is SGHVS and CDR2 FQNEAQ. This CDR3 contains 15 residues. In DNA, the CDR3 is TGTGCCAGCAGCTTTTCACAGGGGAATAATTCACCCCTCCACTTT. It is translated as CASSFSQGNNSPLHF.